These 21 T cell receptor beta chains came from one sample sequenced in a study of post-analysis software for immune sequencing data. Overall study findings and caveats: Roughly five TRBV segments appeared more often in patients than in controls, and TRBV5-6, TRBV5-1 and TRBV20-1 were among these.

Prepared TCR beta cDNA libraries contained unique molecular identifiers. TCRdb used MiXCR to reprocess the PCR reads, holding one entry per CDR3 protein. The table records hundreds of thousands of distinct CDR3 sequences, approximately 50% of them present only once. Their target antigens are unknown. The sample comprised blood. These receptor sequences come from a girl under 18 with multiple sclerosis.

The genes are TRBV11-2 and TRBJ2-7; either TRBD1 or TRBD2 may supply D (5 bases each). The CDR3 is made up of 13 amino acids. Trimming left V 4 bases short and J 4 bases short, with 11 bases between. Germline assignment: CDR1 SGHAT and CDR2 FQNNGV. The CDR3: CASSWDQLYEQYF. CDR3 nucleotides: TGTGCCAGCAGCTGGGACCAACTTTACGAGCAGTACTTC.

The V and J genes are TRBV5-1 and TRBJ2-1; D gene ambiguous. The V gene lost 0 bases and the J gene lost 8 bases, with 12 bases spanning the gap. CDR1 and CDR2 (germline): SGHRS, YFSETQ. This CDR3 has 14 amino acids. The DNA of the CDR3 is TGCGCCAGCAGCTTGGATACGCCCCAGGATGAGCAGTTCTTC. This sequence encodes CASSLDTPQDEQFF.

This clonotype turned up a few times. This chain uses TRBV9 with TRBJ2-5; 7 bases fit TRBD2. Germline loops: CDR1 SGDLS, CDR2 YYNGEE. The CDR3 contains 14 residues. V lost 4 bases and J lost 0; bases outside the gene matches: 3. The DNA of the CDR3 is TGTGCCAGCAGCATCGGGACTAACCAAGAGACCCAGTACTTC. Translating gives CASSIGTNQETQYF. The complete variable domain, with remaining parts taken from reference TRBV9 and TRBJ2-5, reads DSGVTQTPKHLITATGQRVTLRCSPRSGDLSVYWYQQSLDQGLQFLIQYYNGEERAKGNILERFSAQQFPDLHSELNLSSLELGDSALYFCASSIGTNQETQYFGPGTRLLVL.

V and J are TRBV20-1 and TRBJ2-1; D is uncertain. V was trimmed by 0 bases and J by 10 bases, leaving 16 bases between them. The CDR3 contains 14 residues. Germline values: CDR1 DFQATT, CDR2 SNEGSKA (reference sequence). CDR3 region: CSARDIAGLNEQFF. CDR3 sequence (DNA): TGCAGTGCTAGAGACATCGCAGGCCTCAACGAGCAGTTCTTC.

This clonotype has more than one count but fewer than ten. This chain links TRBV5-6 with TRBJ1-1; D is unclear. The CDR3 is 15 amino acids. In germline, CDR1 is SGHDT, CDR2 YYEEEE. Trimming took off 5 bases at V and 1 base at J, with 15 bases between the two ends. The CDR3 DNA reads as TGTGCCAGCAGGTACCTTGGTGAATCGAACACTGAAGCTTTCTTT. It specifies CASRYLGESNTEAFF.

V usage is TRBV12-3 or TRBV12-4 and J usage is TRBJ1-2; a weak D match, TRBD1 (6 bases). V was pared by 3 bases and J by 3 bases, with 8 bases between. The CDR3 sequence is 13 residues long. The DNA for the CDR3 is TGTGCCAGCAGTTTTACAGGGTACTATGGCTACACCTTC. Protein product: CASSFTGYYGYTF.

The V gene is TRBV4-2, the J gene TRBJ2-7; D is undetermined. V dropped 0 bases and J dropped 3 bases, with 9 bases sitting between them. This CDR3 contains 14 residues. Germline V CDR1 and CDR2: LGHNA, YNFKEQ. Here the CDR3 DNA reads TGTGCCAGCAGCCAAGAGTTTGGCGTCTACGAGCAGTACTTC. The encoded protein is CASSQEFGVYEQYF.

The J gene is TRBJ1-2, the V gene TRBV14; perhaps TRBD1 as D (6 bases). This CDR3 contains 16 residues. V lost 2 bases and J lost 4, with 17 bases in between. The germline V gene encodes CDR1 SGHDN and CDR2 FVKESK. In nucleotides, the CDR3 is TGTGCCAGCAGCCAACACCCCGGCAGGGGCACCTATGGCTACACCTTC. Protein product: CASSQHPGRGTYGYTF.

There are a few counts of this clonotype. The rearrangement links TRBV20-1 to TRBJ2-7; TRBD2 matches 9 bases. The DNA end is a closer match to TRBJ2-5, so the J assignment may be wrong. CDR1 and CDR2 from the germline V gene are DFQATT and SNEGSKA (reference sequence). There are 13 residues in the CDR3. The CDR3 loop is CSARLAGLKTQYF. The CDR3 nucleotides are TGCAGTGCTAGACTAGCGGGGCTCAAGACCCAGTACTTC.

Comment on this clonotype: One end of the junction varies from germline; a read error may be responsible. This chain joins TRBV29-1 and TRBJ2-1; D possibly corresponds to TRBD1 (5 bases). This CDR3 region has 13 residues. CDR1 is SQVTM and CDR2 is ANQGSEA in the germline V gene. CDR3 sequence (DNA): TGCAGCGTTGCAGGGAAAGCCTACAATGAGCGGTTCTTC. Its translation: CSVAGKAYNERFF.

This chain joins TRBV12-3 or TRBV12-4 and TRBJ2-6, with D hard to call. The CDR3 extends over 15 amino acids. Trimming stripped 7 bases from V and 0 bases from J, with 10 bases between. The chain's CDR3 is CASTGPVSGANVLTF. The DNA for the CDR3 is TGTGCCAGCACCGGACCGGTCTCTGGGGCCAACGTCCTGACTTTC.

Many counts were recorded for this clonotype. At one end, the junction sequence differs from germline, possibly due to a read error. This chain uses TRBV5-1 with TRBJ2-5; D gene unclear. Germline V lookup: CDR1 SGHRS, CDR2 YFSETQ. The length of the CDR3 is 14 residues. The chain's CDR3 is CASSLGRYQETQYF. The CDR3 nucleotides are TGTGCCAGCAGCTTAGGCCGGTACCAAGAGACCCAGTACTTC.

This clonotype was observed a handful of times. The genes are TRBV6-2 or TRBV6-3 and TRBJ2-1; 12 bases line up with TRBD2. The germline gives CDR1 MNHEY, CDR2 SVGEGT. This CDR3 region has 16 residues. With V trimmed by 6 bases and J by 4 bases, 7 bases remained unmatched. DNA for the CDR3: TGTGCCAGCAGGACCGGGGGACTAGCGGGTTACAATGAGCAGTTCTTC. This sequence encodes CASRTGGLAGYNEQFF.

V is TRBV7-2 and J is TRBJ1-2; 7 bases fit TRBD1. Germline V gene lookup returns CDR1 SGHTA and CDR2 FQGNSA. The CDR3 consists of 16 residues. Trimming removed 2 bases from V and 7 bases from J; junction bases left unmatched: 13. Here the CDR3 reads CASSLTLQGVLSGYTF. CDR3 coding DNA: TGTGCCAGCAGCTTAACTCTCCAGGGGGTTTTGAGTGGCTACACCTTC.

V usage is TRBV9 and J usage is TRBJ2-5, with 10 positions matching TRBD2. Germline-derived CDR1 and CDR2 are SGDLS and YYNGEE. The CDR3 extends over 16 amino acids. V dropped 4 bases and J dropped 5; count of bases not matched to a gene: 11. The CDR3 DNA reads as TGTGCCAGCAGCTCCCAACTGGGGACTAGCGAGGAGACCCAGTACTTC. This gives the protein CASSSQLGTSEETQYF.

This clonotype was seen a few times. The chain has TRBV29-1 and TRBJ2-1; D remains ambiguous. From germline, CDR1 is SQVTM and CDR2 ANQGSEA. The CDR3 extends over 11 amino acids. V was clipped by 4 bases and J by 5 bases, with 6 bases between them. The CDR3 sequence is CSVGSNNEQFF. As DNA, the CDR3 is TGCAGCGTTGGATCGAACAATGAGCAGTTCTTC.

The sample holds a few counts of this clonotype. The rearrangement uses TRBV7-9 and TRBJ2-7, with a tentative D call TRBD2 (6 bases). The J call could be wrong; TRBJ2-5 is a better fit for the DNA end. The CDR3 loop spans 14 amino acids. Per germline, CDR1 SEHNR and CDR2 FQNEAQ (reference sequence). Here the CDR3 DNA reads TGTGCCAGCAGCTTACACGGCGGACTAATGACCCAGTACTTC. Protein product: CASSLHGGLMTQYF.

The chain has TRBV6-1 and TRBJ2-6, with D possibly being TRBD1 or TRBD2 (5 bases each). Germline V gene lookup returns CDR1 MNHNS and CDR2 SASEGT. Trimming removed 7 bases at V and 0 bases at J, with 16 bases between. The CDR3 extends over 17 amino acids. CDR3 sequence: CASKSGRLSSGANVLTF. The CDR3 coding sequence is TGTGCCAGCAAGTCGGGACGTTTAAGCTCTGGGGCCAACGTCCTGACTTTC.

The chain links TRBV5-1 to TRBJ2-3; D is unclear. Germline values: CDR1 SGHRS, CDR2 YFSETQ. The V and J ends lost 4 bases and 2 bases respectively, with 14 bases between them. The CDR3 runs to 15 residues. DNA of the CDR3: TGCGCCAGCAGCATAGCCCTAGTTAACACAGATACGCAGTATTTT. This translates into CASSIALVNTDTQYF.

The chain employs TRBV6-1 and TRBJ2-7; 7 bases line up with TRBD1. The germline V gene encodes CDR1 MNHNS and CDR2 SASEGT. Trimming removed 7 bases from V and 7 bases from J; junction bases left unmatched: 13. The CDR3 length is 14 residues. The CDR3 loop is CASTLEGASREQYF. The CDR3 bases are TGTGCCAGCACCTTAGAGGGGGCCTCGAGGGAGCAGTACTTC.

This clonotype was seen more than once but under ten times. J is TRBJ2-5 and V is TRBV5-1, with 9 nucleotides matching TRBD1. The CDR3 is 15 amino acids. CDR1 SGHRS and CDR2 YFSETQ come from the germline V gene. V lost 8 bases and J lost 4; bases outside the gene matches: 12. CDR3 loop: CASGRDRAFLETQYF. CDR3 in DNA: TGCGCCAGTGGACGGGACAGGGCCTTCCTAGAGACCCAGTACTTC.